This TCR beta chain is drawn from a study of vaccination and CD4 T cells after COVID-19. At the level of the study: Two doses of either BNT162b2 or mRNA-1273 vaccine went to participants. Sampling after COVID took place at a median of about 91 days (range 35 to 161) following diagnosis. In culture, cells were exposed to overlapping spike peptides from SARS-CoV-2, HCoV-NL63, HCoV-OC43 and HCoV-229E.

On this clonotype itself: Its antigen is undetermined.

The Oncomine TCR Beta short-read assay was what sequenced the DNA obtained from cultured CD4+ T cells. DNA came from CD4+ T cells after culture. TCRdb recomputed calls from the PCR reads with MiXCR, one row per CDR3 protein. The sample shows some 17,000 distinct CDR3 sequences, about 44% of them seen only once. V was pared by 9 bases and J by 6 bases, with 11 bases of the junction left unmatched. This CDR3 has 14 residues. Germline V gene lookup returns CDR1 LNHDA and CDR2 SQIVND (reference sequence). As for treatment: roughly 10-day PBMC culture with coronavirus spike peptide pools or control peptides (ViraFEST assay).

The sequence was obtained from a human donor who received a COVID-19 vaccine. Material: CD4+ T cells from blood, cultured in vitro, obtained before SARS-CoV-2 vaccination. The rearrangement links TRBV19 to TRBJ2-7, with 10 bases matching TRBD1. CDR3 in amino acids: CASNPGTGEREQYF. CDR3 in DNA: TGTGCCAGCAACCCCGGGACAGGGGAACGCGAGCAGTACTTC.